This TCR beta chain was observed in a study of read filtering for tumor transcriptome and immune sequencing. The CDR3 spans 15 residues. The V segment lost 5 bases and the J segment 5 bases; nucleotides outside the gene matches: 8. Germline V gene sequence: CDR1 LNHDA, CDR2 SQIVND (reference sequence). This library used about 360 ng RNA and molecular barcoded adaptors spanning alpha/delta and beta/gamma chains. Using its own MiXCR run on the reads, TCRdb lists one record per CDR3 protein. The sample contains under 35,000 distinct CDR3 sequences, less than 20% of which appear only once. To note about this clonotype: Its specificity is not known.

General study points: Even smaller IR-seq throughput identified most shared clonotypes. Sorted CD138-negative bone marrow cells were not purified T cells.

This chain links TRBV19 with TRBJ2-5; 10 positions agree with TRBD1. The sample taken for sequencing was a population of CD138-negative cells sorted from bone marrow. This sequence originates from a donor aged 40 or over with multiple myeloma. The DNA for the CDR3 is TGTGCCAGTAGTCCCCGAAGGACAGGGGGGGAGACCCAGTACTTC. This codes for CASSPRRTGGETQYF.